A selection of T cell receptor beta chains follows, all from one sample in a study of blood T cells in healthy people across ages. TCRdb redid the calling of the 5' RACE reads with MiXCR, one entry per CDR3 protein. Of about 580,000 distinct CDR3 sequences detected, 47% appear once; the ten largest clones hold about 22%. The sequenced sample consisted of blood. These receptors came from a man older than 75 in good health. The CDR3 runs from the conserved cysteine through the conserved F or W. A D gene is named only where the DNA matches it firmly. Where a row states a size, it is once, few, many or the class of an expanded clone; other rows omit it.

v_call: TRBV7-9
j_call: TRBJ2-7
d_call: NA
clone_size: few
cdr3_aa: CASSLRDTSYEQYF
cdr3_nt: TGTGCCAGCAGCTTGAGGGACACCTCCTACGAGCAGTACTTC

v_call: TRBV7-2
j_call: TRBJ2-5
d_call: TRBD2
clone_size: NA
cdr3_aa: CASTSRASGGQETQYF
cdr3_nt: TGTGCCAGCACCAGTAGGGCTAGCGGGGGGCAAGAGACCCAGTACTTC

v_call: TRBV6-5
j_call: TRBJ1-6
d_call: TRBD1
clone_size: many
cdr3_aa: CASSYKPPGQGYSYNSPLHF
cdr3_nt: TGTGCCAGCAGTTACAAGCCCCCGGGACAGGGGTACTCCTATAATTCACCCCTCCACTTT

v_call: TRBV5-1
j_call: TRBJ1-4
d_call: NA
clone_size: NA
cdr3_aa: CASSRSGTDEKLFF
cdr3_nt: TGCGCCAGCAGCCGCTCCGGGACGGATGAAAAACTGTTTTTT

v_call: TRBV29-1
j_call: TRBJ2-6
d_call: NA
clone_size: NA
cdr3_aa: CSVEVEGSGANVLTF
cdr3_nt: TGCAGCGTTGAAGTTGAGGGCTCGGGGGCCAACGTCCTGACTTTC

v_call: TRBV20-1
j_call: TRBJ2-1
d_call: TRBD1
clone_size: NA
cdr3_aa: CSASSDRGFNEQFF
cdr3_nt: TGCAGTGCTAGTTCGGACAGGGGGTTCAATGAGCAGTTCTTC

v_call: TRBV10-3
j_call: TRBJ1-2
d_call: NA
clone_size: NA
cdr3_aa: CAIVREQPNYGYTF
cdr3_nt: TGTGCCATCGTGAGGGAACAACCTAACTATGGCTACACCTTC

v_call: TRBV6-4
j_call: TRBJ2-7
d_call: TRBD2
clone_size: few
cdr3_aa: CASSKTSGRAYYEQYF
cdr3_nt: TGTGCCAGCAGTAAAACTAGCGGGAGGGCCTACTACGAGCAGTACTTC

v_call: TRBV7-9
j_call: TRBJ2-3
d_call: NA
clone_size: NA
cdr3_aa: CASRQGSGINRDTQYF
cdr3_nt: TGTGCCAGCAGGCAGGGGTCGGGGATCAACAGAGATACGCAGTATTTT

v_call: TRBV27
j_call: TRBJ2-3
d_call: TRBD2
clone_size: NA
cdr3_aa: CASRRAGGRGTDTQYF
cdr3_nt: TGTGCCAGCAGACGAGCGGGAGGGCGGGGCACAGATACGCAGTATTTT

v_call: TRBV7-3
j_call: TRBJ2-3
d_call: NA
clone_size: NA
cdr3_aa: CASSPSTLGDTQYF
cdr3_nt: TGTGCCAGCAGCCCCTCGACCCTGGGGGATACGCAGTATTTT

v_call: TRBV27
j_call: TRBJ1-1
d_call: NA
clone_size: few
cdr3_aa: CASSLRQLNTEAFF
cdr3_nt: TGTGCCAGCAGTTTGCGGCAGTTGAACACTGAAGCTTTCTTT

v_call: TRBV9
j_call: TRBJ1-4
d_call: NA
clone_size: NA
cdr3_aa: CASSPYGQGEKLFF
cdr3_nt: TGTGCCAGCAGCCCCTACGGGCAGGGTGAAAAACTGTTTTTT

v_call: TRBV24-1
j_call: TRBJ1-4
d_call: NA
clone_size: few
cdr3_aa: CATIAGDNSYEKLFF
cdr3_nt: TGTGCCACCATAGCAGGGGACAACAGCTATGAAAAACTGTTTTTT

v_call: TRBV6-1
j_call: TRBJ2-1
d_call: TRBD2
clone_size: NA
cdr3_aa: CASSPGLAGGLSYNEQFF
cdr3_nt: TGTGCCAGCAGCCCCGGACTAGCGGGAGGCCTCTCCTACAATGAGCAGTTCTTC

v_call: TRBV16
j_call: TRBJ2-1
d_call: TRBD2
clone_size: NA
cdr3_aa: CASTSPGAGVWNEQFF
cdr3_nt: TGTGCCAGCACCTCCCCGGGAGCGGGGGTTTGGAATGAGCAGTTCTTC

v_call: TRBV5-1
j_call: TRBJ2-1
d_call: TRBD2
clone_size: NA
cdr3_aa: CASSLVAGGALNEQFF
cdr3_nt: TGCGCCAGCAGCTTGGTTGCGGGGGGGGCCCTGAATGAGCAGTTCTTC

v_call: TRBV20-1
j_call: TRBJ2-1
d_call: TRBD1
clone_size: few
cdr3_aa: CSYDRGEQFF
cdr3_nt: TGCAGTTACGACAGGGGAGAGCAGTTCTTC

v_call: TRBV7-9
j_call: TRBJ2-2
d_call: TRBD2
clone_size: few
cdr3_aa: CASSFVGGRAQYTGELFF
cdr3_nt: TGTGCCAGCAGCTTTGTAGGCGGGAGGGCCCAATACACCGGGGAGCTGTTTTTT

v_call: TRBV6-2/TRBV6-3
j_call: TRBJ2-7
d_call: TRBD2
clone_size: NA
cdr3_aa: CASTRLAGLPYEQYF
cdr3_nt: TGTGCCAGCACTCGACTAGCGGGACTACCCTACGAGCAGTACTTC

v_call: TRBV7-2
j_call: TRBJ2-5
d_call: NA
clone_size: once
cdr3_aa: CASSWISGQETQYF
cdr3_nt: TGTGCCAGCAGTTGGATTAGCGGCCAAGAGACCCAGTACTTC

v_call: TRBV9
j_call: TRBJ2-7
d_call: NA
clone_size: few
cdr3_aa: CASSVEGRSSYEQYF
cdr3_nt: TGTGCCAGCAGCGTCGAAGGGAGAAGCTCCTACGAGCAGTACTTC

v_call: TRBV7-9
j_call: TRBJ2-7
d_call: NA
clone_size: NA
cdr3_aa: CASSPRGQSYEQYF
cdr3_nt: TGTGCCAGCAGCCCCCGCGGGCAATCCTACGAGCAGTACTTC

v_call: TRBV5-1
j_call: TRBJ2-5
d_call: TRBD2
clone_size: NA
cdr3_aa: CASSAGTSGLTGEQYF
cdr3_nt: TGCGCCAGCAGCGCCGGGACTAGCGGACTCACGGGGGAGCAGTACTTC

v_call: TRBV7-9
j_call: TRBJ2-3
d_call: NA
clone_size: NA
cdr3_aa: CASSGEDTQYF
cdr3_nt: TGTGCCAGCAGCGGGGAGGATACGCAGTATTTT

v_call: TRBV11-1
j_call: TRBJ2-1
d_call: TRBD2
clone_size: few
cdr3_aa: CASSFSGGGSYNEQFF
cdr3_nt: TGTGCCAGCAGCTTCTCGGGGGGGGGCTCCTACAATGAGCAGTTCTTC

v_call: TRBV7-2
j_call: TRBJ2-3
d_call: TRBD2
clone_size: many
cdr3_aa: CASSSRLAGVGDTQYF
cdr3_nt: TGTGCCAGCAGCTCCCGACTAGCGGGAGTGGGAGATACGCAGTATTTT

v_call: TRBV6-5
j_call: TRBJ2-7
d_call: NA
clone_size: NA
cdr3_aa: CASSYSRQDFSYEQYF
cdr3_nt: TGTGCCAGCAGTTACTCCCGCCAGGACTTCTCCTACGAGCAGTACTTC

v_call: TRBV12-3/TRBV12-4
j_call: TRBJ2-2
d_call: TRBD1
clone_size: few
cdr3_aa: CASNRDRLNTGELFF
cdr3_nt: TGTGCCTCTAACCGGGACAGACTAAACACCGGGGAGCTGTTTTTT

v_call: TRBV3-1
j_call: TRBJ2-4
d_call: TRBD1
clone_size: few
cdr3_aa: CASSPLRGLKNIQYF
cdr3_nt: TGTGCCAGCAGCCCGTTGAGGGGGCTGAAAAACATTCAGTACTTC

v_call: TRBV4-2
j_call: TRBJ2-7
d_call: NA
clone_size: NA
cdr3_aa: CASSQEFTVAEQYF
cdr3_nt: TGTGCCAGCAGCCAAGAGTTTACAGTTGCCGAGCAGTACTTC

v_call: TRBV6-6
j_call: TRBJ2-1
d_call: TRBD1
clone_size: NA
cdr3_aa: CAGKRDRVLNEQFF
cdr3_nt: TGTGCCGGCAAACGGGACAGGGTCCTTAATGAGCAGTTCTTC

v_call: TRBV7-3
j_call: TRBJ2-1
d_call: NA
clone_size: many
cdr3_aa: CASSLTSGANYNEQFF
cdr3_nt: TGTGCCAGCAGCTTAACGTCCGGAGCGAACTACAATGAGCAGTTCTTC

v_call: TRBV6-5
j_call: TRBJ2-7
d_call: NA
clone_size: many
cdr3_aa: CASRRGGEQYF
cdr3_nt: TGTGCCAGCCGAAGGGGGGGAGAGCAGTACTTC

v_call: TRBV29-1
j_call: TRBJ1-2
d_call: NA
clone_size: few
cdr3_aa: CSAGGGSYGYTF
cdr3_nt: TGCAGCGCCGGAGGGGGGTCCTATGGCTACACCTTC

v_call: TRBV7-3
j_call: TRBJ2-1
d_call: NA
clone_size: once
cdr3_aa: CASSPTGPTDNEQFF
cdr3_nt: TGTGCCAGCAGCCCAACGGGCCCTACGGACAATGAGCAGTTCTTC

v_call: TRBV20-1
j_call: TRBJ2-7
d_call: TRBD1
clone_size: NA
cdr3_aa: CSARKTQVGTANYEQYF
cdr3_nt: TGCAGTGCTAGGAAAACTCAAGTGGGGACAGCCAATTACGAGCAGTACTTC

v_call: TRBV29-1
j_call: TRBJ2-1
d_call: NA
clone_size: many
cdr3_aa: CSVARAGEQFF
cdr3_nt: TGCAGCGTTGCCCGGGCCGGTGAGCAGTTCTTC

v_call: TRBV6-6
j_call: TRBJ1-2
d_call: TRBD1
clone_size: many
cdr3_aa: CASSLRDREYGYTF
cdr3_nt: TGTGCCAGCAGCCTACGGGACAGGGAGTATGGCTACACCTTC

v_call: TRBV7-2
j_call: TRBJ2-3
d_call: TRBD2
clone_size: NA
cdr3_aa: CASSLKGSSGGRDTQYF
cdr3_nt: TGTGCCAGCAGCTTGAAGGGGTCTAGCGGGGGTCGGGATACGCAGTATTTT

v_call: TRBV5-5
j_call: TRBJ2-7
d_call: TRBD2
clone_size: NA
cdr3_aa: CASSLSGDSSYEQYF
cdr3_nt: TGTGCCAGCAGCCTCAGCGGGGATAGCTCCTACGAGCAGTACTTC

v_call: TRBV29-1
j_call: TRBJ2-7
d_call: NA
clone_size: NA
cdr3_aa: CSVRASSYEQYF
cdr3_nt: TGCAGCGTTCGGGCGAGCTCCTACGAGCAGTACTTC

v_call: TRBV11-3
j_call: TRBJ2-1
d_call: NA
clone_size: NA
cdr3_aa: CASSLGLVGDEQFF
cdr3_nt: TGTGCCAGCAGCTTAGGGCTTGTGGGGGATGAGCAGTTCTTC

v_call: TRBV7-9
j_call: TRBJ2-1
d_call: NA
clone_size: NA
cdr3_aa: CASSADHNEQFF
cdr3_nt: TGTGCCAGCAGCGCGGACCACAATGAGCAGTTCTTC

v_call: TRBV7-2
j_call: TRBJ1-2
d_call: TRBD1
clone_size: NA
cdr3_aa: CASSGQGFESGGYTF
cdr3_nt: TGTGCCAGCAGCGGACAGGGGTTCGAATCGGGTGGCTACACCTTC

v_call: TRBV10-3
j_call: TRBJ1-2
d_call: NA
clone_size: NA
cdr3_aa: CAISALQGDAGYTF
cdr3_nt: TGTGCCATCAGTGCCTTACAGGGTGATGCTGGCTACACCTTC

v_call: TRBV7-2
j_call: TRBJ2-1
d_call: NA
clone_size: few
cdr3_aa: CASTPLLGAVGNEQFF
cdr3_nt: TGTGCCAGCACCCCTCTCTTGGGGGCCGTAGGAAATGAGCAGTTCTTC

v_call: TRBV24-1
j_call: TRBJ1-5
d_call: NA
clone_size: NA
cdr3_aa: CATSAWMGNSNQPQHF
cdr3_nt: TGTGCCACCAGTGCGTGGATGGGGAATAGCAATCAGCCCCAGCATTTT

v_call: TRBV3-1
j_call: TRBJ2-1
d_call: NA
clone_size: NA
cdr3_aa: CASSQDGSGPYNEQFF
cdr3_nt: TGTGCCAGCAGCCAAGATGGGAGCGGGCCTTACAATGAGCAGTTCTTC

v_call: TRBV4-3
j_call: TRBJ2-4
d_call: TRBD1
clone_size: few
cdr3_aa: CASSQDFGQGIVKNIQYF
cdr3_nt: TGCGCCAGCAGCCAAGATTTTGGACAGGGAATTGTCAAAAACATTCAGTACTTC

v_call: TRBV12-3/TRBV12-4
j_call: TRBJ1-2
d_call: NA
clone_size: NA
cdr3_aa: CASSLAGINYGYTF
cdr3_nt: TGTGCCAGCAGTTTAGCAGGAATTAACTATGGCTACACCTTC

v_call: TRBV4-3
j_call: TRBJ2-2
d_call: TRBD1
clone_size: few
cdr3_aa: CASSQGQDRVTGELFF
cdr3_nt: TGCGCCAGCAGCCAGGGCCAAGACAGGGTCACCGGGGAGCTGTTTTTT

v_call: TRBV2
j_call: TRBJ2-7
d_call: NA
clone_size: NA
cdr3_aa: CASSELTGGFYEQYF
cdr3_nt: TGTGCCAGCAGTGAATTGACCGGAGGCTTCTACGAGCAGTACTTC

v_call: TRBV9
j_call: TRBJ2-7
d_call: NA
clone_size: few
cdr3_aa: CASSVGVSISYEQYF
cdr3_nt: TGTGCCAGCAGCGTAGGGGTCAGTATCTCCTACGAGCAGTACTTC